This T cell receptor (beta chain) was captured by sequencing in a study of cytomegalovirus exposure and HLA in healthy donors. The study's findings and limits: Researchers counted around 170 TCR beta chains as cytomegalovirus-associated. In a later analysis, first-cohort TCR clusters were found to tend to co-occur in the 120 validation repertoires.

The CDR3 is 15 amino acids. Between the trimmed V and J ends, which lost 3 bases and 5 bases, there was a span of 14 bases. The V gene's germline CDR1 is WSHSY and CDR2 SAAADI. On this clone itself: Its antigen is undetermined.

TCRdb's table, derived via immunoSEQ multiplex PCR, lists solely in-frame clones and lacks some. The table lists fewer than 400,000 clones, 70% to 90% of them singletons. The source is a man under 40 in good health and CMV-seronegative. This sequence joins TRBV10-2 and TRBJ1-5; possibly TRBD1 for D (5 bases). Sequenced material: PBMCs. CDR3 DNA sequence: TGCGCCAGCAGTGACCCAGGGTTAACCCATCAGCCCCAGCATTTT. Residues: CASSDPGLTHQPQHF.